These 6 T cell receptor beta chains share one sample of origin, sequenced in a study of response to subunit inactivated influenza vaccine. A single record per CDR3 protein comes from TCRdb applying MiXCR to the RT-PCR reads. The data show roughly 620,000 distinct CDR3 sequences, with around 11% seen just once and approximately 9.9% held by the top ten. The same specimen was also included in a second study, on T cells expressing NK-cell markers. That investigation notes: UMIs were included in TCR beta cDNA generated by 5'RACE template switching.

Here the sequenced sample was PBMCs from blood, taken on the day of vaccination. The receptors come from a man aged 50-60 years who received an inactivated influenza vaccine.

The rearrangement links TRBV12-3 or TRBV12-4 to TRBJ1-6; D not resolved. Trimming shortened V by 1 base and J by 0 bases, and 7 bases separated the two germline ends. This CDR3 has 16 amino acids. The chain's CDR3 is CASSLDGYSYNSPLHF. DNA for the CDR3: TGTGCCAGCAGTTTAGACGGATACTCCTATAATTCACCCCTCCACTTT.

This clonotype has only a few counts. CDR3 sequence (DNA): TGCAGCGTTGGCAGGGGTAGCTCCTACAATGAGCAGTTCTTC. As protein: CSVGRGSSYNEQFF. J is TRBJ2-1 and V is TRBV29-1; D might be TRBD1 (6 bases). From germline, CDR1 is SQVTM and CDR2 ANQGSEA. This CDR3 spans 14 amino acids. V lost 4 bases and J lost 0, with 10 bases in between.

With regard to this clonotype: An end of the junction does not agree with germline; a read error may underlie this. This chain uses TRBV20-1 with TRBJ2-7; D is perhaps TRBD2 (6 bases). CDR3 length: 15 amino acids. CDR1 and CDR2 from the germline V gene are DFQATT and SNEGSKA (reference sequence). The CDR3 here is CCASLPLGSNYEQYF. The CDR3 DNA sequence: TGCTGTGCTAGTCTTCCACTCGGGAGTAACTACGAGCAGTACTTC.

This clonotype was observed a few times. J is TRBJ2-3 and V is TRBV7-2, with D possibly matching TRBD2 (6 bases). V gave up 3 bases and J gave up 4 bases, with 17 bases separating them. This CDR3 region has 16 residues. Germline loops: CDR1 SGHTA, CDR2 FQGNSA. This CDR3 is CASSLRWAGSADTQYF. Here the CDR3 DNA reads TGTGCCAGCAGCTTGCGGTGGGCGGGATCCGCAGATACGCAGTATTTT.

V is TRBV7-6 and J is TRBJ2-5; TRBD1 matches 9 bases. The CDR3 sequence is 15 residues long. Germline V gives CDR1 SGHVS, CDR2 FNYEAQ. V lost 5 bases and J lost 0; bases outside the gene matches: 4. CDR3 sequence reads: CASSPDRGHQETQYF. The DNA for the CDR3 is TGTGCCAGCAGCCCGGACAGGGGCCACCAAGAGACCCAGTACTTC.

This clonotype has just a few counts. V gene TRBV15 combines with J gene TRBJ2-2; possibly TRBD1 for D (6 bases). The germline gives CDR1 LNHNV, CDR2 YYDKDF (reference sequence). The ends were cut back, 6 bases at V and 8 bases at J, with 16 bases in the middle. The CDR3 spans 14 residues. In nucleotides, the CDR3 is TGTGCCACCAGAACGACAGGCTTCCTTGGGGAGCTGTTTTTT. It codes for CATRTTGFLGELFF. The whole variable domain, remainder taken from reference TRBV15 and TRBJ2-2, is DAMVIQNPRYQVTQFGKPVTLSCSQTLNHNVMYWYQQKSSQAPKLLFHYYDKDFNNEADTPDNFQSRRPNTSFCFLDIRSPGLGDTAMYLCATRTTGFLGELFFGEGSRLTVL.